These T cell receptor beta chains were read from a single sample in a study of blood T cell repertoires in COVID-19. Assay: immunoSEQ multiplex PCR; the TCRdb copy retains only in-frame clones and omits some. The table records about 130,000 clones, about 83% of them present only once. The sample taken for sequencing was peripheral blood. The receptors were gathered from a human donor in a cohort sampled during active COVID-19. Both conserved end residues are part of each CDR3. The D gene is left open where the match is weak. Clone size, where shown, is once, few, many, or a class for clones that have expanded.

cdr3_aa d_call v_call clone_size
CASSQDPLSGNTIYF . TRBV3-1/TRBV3-2 once
CASSPRGYDSNQPQHF . TRBV27 many
CASSLGAVNGELFF . TRBV5-1 .
CASSPTTGGTGNNEQFF TRBD1 TRBV11-2 .
CASSWGGREAFF . TRBV7-9 few
CASSADSLRETQYF . TRBV9 .
CASRRTGNGYTF TRBD1 TRBV6-5 .
CASSFGQLPIESYEQYF . TRBV13 few
CASSLASAGFSTDTQYF TRBD2 TRBV5-1 .
CASSPPGQAYGYTF TRBD1 TRBV19 .
CASRRDRLEQYF TRBD1 TRBV12-3/TRBV12-4 .
CASSLAGTEAFF . TRBV12-3/TRBV12-4 .
CASSGAGVANEKLFF . TRBV7-2 .
CASSVDPSSYNEQFF . TRBV9 once
CASTEGLRGETQYF . TRBV5-6 once
CASSYRGGYYGYTF . TRBV6-5 .
CASSSGQGANVLTF TRBD1 TRBV11-3 .
CASGRRGRPQHF . TRBV7-3 few
CASSQVGTGGRSPLHF TRBD1 TRBV3-1/TRBV3-2 .
CASSYGGAKGYTF . TRBV6-6 .
CASSISTALTNDNEQFF . TRBV19 many
CASSDRDRFDGELFF TRBD1 TRBV5-1 .
CASSERTGLNEQYF TRBD1 TRBV2 .
CASSISGQTNTEAFF TRBD1 TRBV7-9 .
CASSPGGLAGDPSTDTQYF TRBD2 TRBV11-3 .
CASSLQGIQETQYF . TRBV13 .
CASSSNGGHYTPTQYF . TRBV7-9 .
CAHDSTGYETQYF TRBD1 TRBV6-5 .
CASSLLRGTQYF . TRBV12-3/TRBV12-4 .
CASSRTGGDYGYTF TRBD1 TRBV19 few
CASGSVGNTIYF . TRBV12-5 .
CASSSHRGDETQYF TRBD1 TRBV11-3 .
CASSAYSTNEKLFF . TRBV2 .
CASSFPGARSPLHF . TRBV5-8 .
CASSQGAGPGELFF . TRBV3-1/TRBV3-2 many
CASSFSGPNTGELFF . TRBV5-1 .
CASSQSRSGISGNTIYF . TRBV23-1 .
CASSNTGLAINNEQFF TRBD2 TRBV18 .
CSVGSVHNEQFF . TRBV29-1 .
CASSAYGTEVIDGYTF TRBD1 TRBV9 .
CASRGGWGQGRRGYGYTF TRBD1 TRBV2 .
CASNSLGSGAREFF TRBD2 TRBV5-5 .
CASSFTLARSGTGELFF . TRBV5-5 .
CASSLGNREDQPQHF . TRBV7-9 .
CASSPYPLADRYQETQYF . TRBV18 .